The 5 T cell receptor beta chains below were found in one sample sequenced in a study of shared clonotypes between healthy human individuals. The table came from immunoSEQ multiplex PCR; TCRdb's copy has only in-frame clones and leaves some out. The sample holds about 230,000 clones, about 65% seen once. Input material: memory CD4+ T cells sorted from blood. Described subset: CD45RA-negative fraction. Source of these receptors: a man aged 30 to 45 in good health.

V gene TRBV10-3 combines with J gene TRBJ2-7; the match to TRBD2 covers 14 bases. CDR1 is ENHRY, CDR2 SYGVKD, per germline. CDR3 length: 14 amino acids. In DNA, the CDR3 is TGTACGACAGGGGGACTAGCGGGAGTCTACGAGCAGTACTTC. It translates to CTTGGLAGVYEQYF.

The CDR3 DNA reads as TGTGCCAGCAGGGAGGGAGTACGCAATCAGCCCCAGCATTTT. Its protein is CASREGVRNQPQHF. This chain uses TRBV5-8 with TRBJ1-5, with unresolved D. V was cut by 5 bases and J by 2 bases, with 11 bases left in between. CDR1 and CDR2 (germline): SGHTS, YDEGEE. This CDR3 comprises 14 residues.

The J gene is TRBJ2-1, the V gene TRBV7-8, with D unclear. CDR1 SGHVS and CDR2 FQNEAQ come from the germline V gene. The V end lost 4 bases, the J end lost 2 bases, and 21 bases lay between the germline ends. This CDR3 has 18 amino acids. CDR3: CASSSEIPRDDPYNEQFF. In nucleotides, the CDR3 is TGTGCCAGCAGCTCGGAGATCCCTAGAGATGACCCCTACAATGAGCAGTTCTTC.

The CDR3 nucleotides read TGCGCCAGCAGCCTCCAAGGGGGCGATAGCAATCAGCCCCAGCATTTT. Protein product: CASSLQGGDSNQPQHF. The chain has TRBV5-1 and TRBJ1-5; the match to TRBD1 covers 7 bases. Trimming removed 4 bases from V and 0 bases from J; junction bases left unmatched: 7. This CDR3 spans 16 amino acids. The germline gives CDR1 SGHRS, CDR2 YFSETQ.

This clone was seen a single time. This chain uses TRBV14 with TRBJ2-5; D uncertain. Trimming took 4 bases from V and 3 from J, leaving 18 bases between them. The CDR3 sequence is 16 residues long. CDR1 SGHDN and CDR2 FVKESK come from the germline V gene. The CDR3 DNA reads TGTGCCAGCAGCCTGAAACTCCCTCTCTTTAAAGAGACCCAGTACTTC. This gives the protein CASSLKLPLFKETQYF. The whole variable domain, remainder taken from reference TRBV14 and TRBJ2-5, is EAGVTQFPSHSVIEKGQTVTLRCDPISGHDNLYWYRRVMGKEIKFLLHFVKESKQDESGMPNNRFLAERTGGTYSTLKVQPAELEDSGVYFCASSLKLPLFKETQYFGPGTRLLVL.